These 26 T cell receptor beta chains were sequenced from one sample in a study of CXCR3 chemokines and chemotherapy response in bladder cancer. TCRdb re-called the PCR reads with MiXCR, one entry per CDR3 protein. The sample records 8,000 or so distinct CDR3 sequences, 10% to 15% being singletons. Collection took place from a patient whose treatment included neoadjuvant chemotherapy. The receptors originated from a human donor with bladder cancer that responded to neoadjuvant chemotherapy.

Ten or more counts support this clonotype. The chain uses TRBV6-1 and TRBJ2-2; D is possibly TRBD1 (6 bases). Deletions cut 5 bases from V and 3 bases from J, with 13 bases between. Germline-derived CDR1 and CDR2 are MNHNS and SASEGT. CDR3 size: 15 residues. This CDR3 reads CASSPYSGDTGELFF. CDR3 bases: TGTGCCAGCAGTCCCTACTCAGGGGACACCGGGGAGCTGTTTTTT.

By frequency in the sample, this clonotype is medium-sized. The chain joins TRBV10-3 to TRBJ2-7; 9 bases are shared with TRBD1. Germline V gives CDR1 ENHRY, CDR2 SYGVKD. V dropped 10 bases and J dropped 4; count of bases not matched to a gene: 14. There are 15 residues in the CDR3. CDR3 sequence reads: CATHPTGQGGYEQYF. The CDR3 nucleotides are TGTGCCACACATCCTACGGGACAGGGAGGATACGAGCAGTACTTC.

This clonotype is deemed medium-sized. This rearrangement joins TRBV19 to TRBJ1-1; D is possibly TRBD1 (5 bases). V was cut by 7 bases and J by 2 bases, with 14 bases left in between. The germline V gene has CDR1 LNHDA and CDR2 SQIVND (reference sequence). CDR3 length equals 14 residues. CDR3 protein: CASKIEGLNTEAFF. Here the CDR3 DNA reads TGTGCCAGTAAAATTGAGGGGCTCAACACTGAAGCTTTCTTT.

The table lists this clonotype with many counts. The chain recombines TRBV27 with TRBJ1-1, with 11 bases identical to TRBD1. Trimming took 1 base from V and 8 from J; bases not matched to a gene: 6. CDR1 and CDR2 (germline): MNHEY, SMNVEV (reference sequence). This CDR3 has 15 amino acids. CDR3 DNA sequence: TGTGCCAGCAGTTTATTCGGACAGGGGGCTGGAGAAGCTTTCTTT. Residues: CASSLFGQGAGEAFF.

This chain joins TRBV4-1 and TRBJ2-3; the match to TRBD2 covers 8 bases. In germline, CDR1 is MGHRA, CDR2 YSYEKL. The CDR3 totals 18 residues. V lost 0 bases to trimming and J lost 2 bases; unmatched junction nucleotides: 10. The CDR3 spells CASSQELSGGEITDTQYF. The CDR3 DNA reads TGCGCCAGCAGCCAAGAATTAAGCGGGGGCGAAATCACAGATACGCAGTATTTT.

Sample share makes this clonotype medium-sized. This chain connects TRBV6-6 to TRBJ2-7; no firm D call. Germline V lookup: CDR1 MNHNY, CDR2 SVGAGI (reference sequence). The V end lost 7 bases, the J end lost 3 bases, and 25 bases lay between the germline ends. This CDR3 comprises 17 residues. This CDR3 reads CASTRDPPTYIYYEQYF. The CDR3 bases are TGTGCCAGCACACGAGACCCCCCCACCTACATATACTACGAGCAGTACTTC.

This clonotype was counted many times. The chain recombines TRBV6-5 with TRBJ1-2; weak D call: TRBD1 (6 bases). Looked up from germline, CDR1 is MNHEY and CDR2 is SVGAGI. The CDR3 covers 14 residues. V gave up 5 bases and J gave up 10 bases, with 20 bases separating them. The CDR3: CASSNIQGGSYYTF. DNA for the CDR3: TGTGCCAGCAGTAACATACAGGGAGGATCGTACTACACCTTC.

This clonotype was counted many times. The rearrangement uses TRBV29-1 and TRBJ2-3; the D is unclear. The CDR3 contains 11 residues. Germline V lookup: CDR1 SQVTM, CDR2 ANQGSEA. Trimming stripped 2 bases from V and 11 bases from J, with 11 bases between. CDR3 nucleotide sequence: TGCAGCGTTGAATCCGGCGGCGGGCAGTATTTT. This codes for CSVESGGGQYF.

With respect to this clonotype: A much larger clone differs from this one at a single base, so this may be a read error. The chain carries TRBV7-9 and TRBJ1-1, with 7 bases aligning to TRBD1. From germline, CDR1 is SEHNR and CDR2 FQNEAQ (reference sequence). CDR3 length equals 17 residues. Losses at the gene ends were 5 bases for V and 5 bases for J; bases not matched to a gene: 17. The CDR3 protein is CASSIFSAGGGRTEAFF. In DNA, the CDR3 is TGTGCCAGCAGCATATTTTCGGCAGGGGGAGGAAGAACTGAAGCTTTCTTT. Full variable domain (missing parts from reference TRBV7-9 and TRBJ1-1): DTGVSQNPRHKITKRGQNVTFRCDPISEHNRLYWYRQTLGQGPEFLTYFQNEAQLEKSRLLSDRFSAERPKGSFSTLEIQRTEQGDSAMYLCASSIFSAGGGRTEAFFGQGTRLTVV.

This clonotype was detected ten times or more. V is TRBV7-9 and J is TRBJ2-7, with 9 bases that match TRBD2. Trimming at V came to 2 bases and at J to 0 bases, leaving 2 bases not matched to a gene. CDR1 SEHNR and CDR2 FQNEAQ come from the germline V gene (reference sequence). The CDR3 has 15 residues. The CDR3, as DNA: TGTGCCAGCAGCTTAAGCGGGGGGCGCTCCTACGAGCAGTACTTC. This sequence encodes CASSLSGGRSYEQYF.

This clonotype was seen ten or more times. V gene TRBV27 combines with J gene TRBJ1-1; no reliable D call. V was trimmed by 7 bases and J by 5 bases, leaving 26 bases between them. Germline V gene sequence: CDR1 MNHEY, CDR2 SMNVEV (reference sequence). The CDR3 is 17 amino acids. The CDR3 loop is CASTWGVGGVVGTEAFF. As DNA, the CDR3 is TGTGCCAGCACCTGGGGAGTGGGAGGAGTAGTGGGTACTGAAGCTTTCTTT.

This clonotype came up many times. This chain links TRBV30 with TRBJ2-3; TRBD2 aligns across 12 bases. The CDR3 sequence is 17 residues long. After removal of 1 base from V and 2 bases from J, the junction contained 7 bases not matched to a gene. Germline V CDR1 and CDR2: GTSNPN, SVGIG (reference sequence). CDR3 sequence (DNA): TGTGCCTGGAGTGCAGATCTAGCGGGGGGGAACACAGATACGCAGTATTTT. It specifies CAWSADLAGGNTDTQYF.

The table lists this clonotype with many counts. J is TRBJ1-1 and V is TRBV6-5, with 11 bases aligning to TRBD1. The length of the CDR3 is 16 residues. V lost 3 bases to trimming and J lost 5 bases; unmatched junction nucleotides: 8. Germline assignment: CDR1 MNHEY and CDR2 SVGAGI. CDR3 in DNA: TGTGCCAGCAGTTATCAAGGACAGGGGGCGCGTACTGAAGCTTTCTTT. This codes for CASSYQGQGARTEAFF.

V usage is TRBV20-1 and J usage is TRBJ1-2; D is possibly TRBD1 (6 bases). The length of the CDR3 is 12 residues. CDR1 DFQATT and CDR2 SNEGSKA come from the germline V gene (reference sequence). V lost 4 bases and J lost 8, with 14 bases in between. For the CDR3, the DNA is TGCAGTGCTACCCGGGACATTACCGGCTACACCTTC. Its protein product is CSATRDITGYTF.

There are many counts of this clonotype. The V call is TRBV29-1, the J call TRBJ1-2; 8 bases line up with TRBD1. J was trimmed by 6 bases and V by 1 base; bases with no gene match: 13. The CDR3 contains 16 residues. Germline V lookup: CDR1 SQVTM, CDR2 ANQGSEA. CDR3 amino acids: CSVEGGWGSGGDGYTF. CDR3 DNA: TGCAGCGTTGAAGGGGGCTGGGGCTCAGGGGGCGATGGCTACACCTTC.

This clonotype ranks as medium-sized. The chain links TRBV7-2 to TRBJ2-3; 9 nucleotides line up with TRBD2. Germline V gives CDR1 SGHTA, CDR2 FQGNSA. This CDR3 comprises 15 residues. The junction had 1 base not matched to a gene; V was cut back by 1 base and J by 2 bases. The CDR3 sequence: CASSLERGATDTQYF. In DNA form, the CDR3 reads TGTGCCAGCAGCTTAGAGCGGGGGGCCACAGATACGCAGTATTTT. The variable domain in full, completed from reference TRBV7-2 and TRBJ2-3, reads GAGVSQSPSNKVTEKGKDVELRCDPISGHTALYWYRQSLGQGLEFLIYFQGNSAPDKSGLPSDRFSAERTGGSVSTLTIQRTQQEDSAVYLCASSLERGATDTQYFGPGTRLTVL.

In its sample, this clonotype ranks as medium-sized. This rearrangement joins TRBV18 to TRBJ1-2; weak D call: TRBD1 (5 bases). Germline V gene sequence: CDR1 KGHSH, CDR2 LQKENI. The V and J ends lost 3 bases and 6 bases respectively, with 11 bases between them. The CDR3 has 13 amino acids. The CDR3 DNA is TGTGCCAGCTCACCCTCCCGGGGGGATGGCTACACCTTC. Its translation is CASSPSRGDGYTF.

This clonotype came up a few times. This CDR3 is CASSFHDRPYEQYF. The CDR3 bases are TGTGCCAGCAGCTTCCACGACAGACCCTACGAGCAGTACTTC. V gene TRBV7-9 combines with J gene TRBJ2-7; perhaps TRBD1 as D (5 bases). Germline CDR1 is SEHNR and CDR2 is FQNEAQ (reference sequence). The CDR3 sequence is 14 residues long. The ends were cut back, 3 bases at V and 2 bases at J, with 11 bases in the middle.

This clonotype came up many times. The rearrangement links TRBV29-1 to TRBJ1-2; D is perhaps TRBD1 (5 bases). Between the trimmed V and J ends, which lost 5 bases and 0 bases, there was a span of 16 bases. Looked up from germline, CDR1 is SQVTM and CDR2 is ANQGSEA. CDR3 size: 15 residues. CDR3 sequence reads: CSVSGKATANYGYTF. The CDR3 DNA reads TGCAGCGTTAGCGGGAAGGCGACAGCTAACTATGGCTACACCTTC.

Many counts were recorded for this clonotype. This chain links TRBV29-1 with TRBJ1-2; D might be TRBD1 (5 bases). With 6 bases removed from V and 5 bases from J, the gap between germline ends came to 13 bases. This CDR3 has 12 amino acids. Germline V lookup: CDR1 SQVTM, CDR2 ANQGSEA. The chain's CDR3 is CSVVGSGYGYTF. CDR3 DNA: TGCAGCGTCGTTGGGTCAGGGTATGGCTACACCTTC.

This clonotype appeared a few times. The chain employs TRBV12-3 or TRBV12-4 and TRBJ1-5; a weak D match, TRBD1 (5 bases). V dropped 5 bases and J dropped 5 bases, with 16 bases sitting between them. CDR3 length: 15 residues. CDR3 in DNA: TGTGCCAGCAGTGAAATGGGGGATCGGTATCAGCCCCAGCATTTT. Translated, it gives CASSEMGDRYQPQHF.

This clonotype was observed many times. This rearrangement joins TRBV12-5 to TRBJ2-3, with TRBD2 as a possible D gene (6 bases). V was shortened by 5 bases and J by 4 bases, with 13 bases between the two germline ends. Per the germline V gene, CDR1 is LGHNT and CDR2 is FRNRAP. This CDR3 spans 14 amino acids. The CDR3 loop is CASGRSGDSDTQYF. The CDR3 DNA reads TGTGCTAGTGGTAGATCGGGGGATTCAGATACGCAGTATTTT.

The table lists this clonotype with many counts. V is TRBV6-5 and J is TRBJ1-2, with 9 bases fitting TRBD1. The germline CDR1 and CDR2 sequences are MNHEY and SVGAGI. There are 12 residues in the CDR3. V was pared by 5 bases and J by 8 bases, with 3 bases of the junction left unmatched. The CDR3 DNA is TGTGCCAGCAGTCGGACAGGGGTCGGCTACACCTTC. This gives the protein CASSRTGVGYTF.

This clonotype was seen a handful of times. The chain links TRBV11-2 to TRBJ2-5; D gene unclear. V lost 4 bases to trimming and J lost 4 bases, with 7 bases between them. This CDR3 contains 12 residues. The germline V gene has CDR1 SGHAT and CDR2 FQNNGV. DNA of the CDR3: TGTGCCAGCAGCTCTTTCGCAGAGACCCAGTACTTC. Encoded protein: CASSSFAETQYF.

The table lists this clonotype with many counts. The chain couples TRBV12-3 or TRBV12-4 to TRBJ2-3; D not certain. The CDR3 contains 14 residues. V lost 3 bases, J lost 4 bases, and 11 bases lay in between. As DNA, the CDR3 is TGTGCCAGCAGTTTTTATGGTCGGTCAGATACGCAGTATTTT. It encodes CASSFYGRSDTQYF.

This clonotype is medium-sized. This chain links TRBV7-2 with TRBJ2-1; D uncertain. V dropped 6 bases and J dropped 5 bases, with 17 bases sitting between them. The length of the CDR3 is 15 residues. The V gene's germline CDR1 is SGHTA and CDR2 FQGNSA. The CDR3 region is CASSTGFRLNNEQFF. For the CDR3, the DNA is TGTGCCAGCAGTACTGGCTTTCGCCTAAACAATGAGCAGTTCTTC.